A single sample is the source of the 21 T cell receptor beta chains below, sequenced in a study of shared clonotypes between healthy human individuals. Selected positively for CCR7 and CD45RO-negative, naive CD8 cells excluded terminally differentiated effector memory CD45RA+ cells. Clones were read by immunoSEQ multiplex PCR, and TCRdb kept only the in-frame ones, dropping some. The sample carries around 2.1 million clones, roughly 91% recorded once. The sequenced sample consisted of naive CD8+ T cells from PBMCs. The receptor set was obtained from a man aged 18-30 years in good health. Some clones in this sample may be carry-over from other donors' samples.

This rearrangement joins TRBV11-3 to TRBJ2-2, with D possibly being TRBD2 (6 bases). Trimming cost V 5 bases and J 6 bases, with 16 bases left between them. Germline CDR1 SGHNT, CDR2 YENEEA. This CDR3 has 15 residues. CDR3 sequence reads: CASSPHSRGAGELFF. The CDR3 DNA reads TGTGCCAGCAGCCCCCATAGCCGCGGGGCCGGGGAGCTGTTTTTT.

The chain has TRBV11-2 and TRBJ2-7, with 9 nucleotides matching TRBD1. Germline CDR1 SGHAT, CDR2 FQNNGV. Trimming removed 3 bases from V and 3 bases from J; junction bases left unmatched: 6. The CDR3 runs to 15 residues. The CDR3 nucleotides are TGTGCCAGCAGCTTGGAACCGGGACAGGGCTACGAGCAGTACTTC. Translating it yields CASSLEPGQGYEQYF.

The rearrangement joins TRBV27 to TRBJ1-4; possibly TRBD1 for D (5 bases). The V and J ends lost 0 bases and 7 bases respectively, with 12 bases between them. Germline V gene sequence: CDR1 MNHEY, CDR2 SMNVEV (reference sequence). This CDR3 contains 15 residues. CDR3 coding DNA: TGTGCCAGCAGTTTATCGACAGTCCCTTTTGAAAAACTGTTTTTT. Encoded protein: CASSLSTVPFEKLFF. The whole variable domain, remainder taken from reference TRBV27 and TRBJ1-4, is EAQVTQNPRYLITVTGKKLTVTCSQNMNHEYMSWYRQDPGLGLRQIYYSMNVEVTDKGDVPEGYKVSRKEKRNFPLILESPSPNQTSLYFCASSLSTVPFEKLFFGSGTQLSVL.

CDR3 in DNA: TGTGCCAGCAGTCAAGACAGGGTGGGCAATCAGCCCCAGCATTTT. Amino acid sequence: CASSQDRVGNQPQHF. The chain links TRBV28 to TRBJ1-5, with 7 bases lining up with TRBD1. This CDR3 is 15 amino acids long. V dropped 5 bases and J dropped 2; count of bases not matched to a gene: 6. Per germline, CDR1 MDHEN and CDR2 SYDVKM.

As concerns this clone: Other DNA sequences from this sample encode an identical CDR3 as well. The rearrangement joins TRBV28 to TRBJ1-5, with a tentative D call TRBD1 (6 bases). Trimming cost V 3 bases and J 7 bases, with 13 bases left between them. Germline CDR1 reads MDHEN; CDR2 reads SYDVKM. The CDR3 loop spans 14 amino acids. CDR3 DNA: TGTGCCAGCAGTTTGTGGGGGGCAGGGCAGCCCCAGCATTTT. Protein product: CASSLWGAGQPQHF. Drawing the rest from reference TRBV28 and TRBJ1-5, the complete variable domain is DVKVTQSSRYLVKRTGEKVFLECVQDMDHENMFWYRQDPGLGLRLIYFSYDVKMKEKGDIPEGYSVSREKKERFSLILESASTNQTSMYLCASSLWGAGQPQHFGDGTRLSIL.

The CDR3 sequence is CASGLDRDSSYNEQFF. In DNA form, the CDR3 reads TGTGCTAGTGGTTTGGACCGGGACAGCTCCTACAATGAGCAGTTCTTC. V and J are TRBV12-5 and TRBJ2-1; 7 positions match TRBD1. The germline V gene encodes CDR1 LGHNT and CDR2 FRNRAP. This CDR3 is 16 amino acids long. With V trimmed by 1 base and J by 0 bases, 3 bases remained unmatched. The variable domain in full, with the rest retrieved from reference TRBV12-5 and TRBJ2-1, is DARVTQTPRHKVTEMGQEVTMRCQPILGHNTVFWYRQTMMQGLELLAYFRNRAPLDDSGMPKDRFSAEMPDATLATLKIQPSEPRDSAVYFCASGLDRDSSYNEQFFGPGTRLTVL.

The chain is built from TRBV19 and TRBJ2-5; D call uncertain. The germline V gene encodes CDR1 LNHDA and CDR2 SQIVND (reference sequence). The CDR3 is 13 residues long. V was cut by 3 bases and J by 0 bases, with 5 bases left in between. CDR3 sequence (DNA): TGTGCCAGTAGTATTTGGCACCAAGAGACCCAGTACTTC. Encoded protein: CASSIWHQETQYF.

This clone was found a few times. The chain uses TRBV5-5 and TRBJ1-1; D remains unclear. The germline CDR1 and CDR2 sequences are SGHKS and YYEKEE (reference sequence). The CDR3 is made up of 13 amino acids. V was trimmed by 0 bases and J by 0 bases, leaving 3 bases between them. The CDR3 spells CASSLEVNTEAFF. The DNA for the CDR3 is TGTGCCAGCAGCTTGGAGGTGAACACTGAAGCTTTCTTT.

The chain carries TRBV28 and TRBJ1-5; D ambiguous. V lost 5 bases, J lost 3 bases, and 14 bases lay in between. The CDR3 is 15 amino acids. Germline CDR1 and CDR2: MDHEN and SYDVKM. DNA for the CDR3: TGTGCCAGCAGTCTCGACGGGCGGATCAATCAGCCCCAGCATTTT. It encodes CASSLDGRINQPQHF.

The chain is built from TRBV5-8 and TRBJ1-1, with D tentatively TRBD1 (5 bases). The ends were cut back, 0 bases at V and 5 bases at J, with 17 bases in the middle. CDR1 SGHTS and CDR2 YDEGEE come from the germline V gene. The CDR3 totals 16 residues. Written as DNA, the CDR3 is TGTGCCAGCAGCTTGGCCTGGAAAGGGGTGAGGACTGAAGCTTTCTTT. As protein: CASSLAWKGVRTEAFF.

This CDR3 is CASKAGHPPSEQYF. As DNA, the CDR3 is TGTGCCAGTAAGGCGGGACACCCTCCCAGCGAGCAGTACTTC. The V and J genes are TRBV19 and TRBJ2-7; D may be TRBD1 or TRBD2 (6 bases each). The CDR3 has 14 amino acids. Trimming removed 7 bases at V and 6 bases at J, with 19 bases between. Germline V CDR1 and CDR2: LNHDA, SQIVND (reference sequence).

The chain employs TRBV12-5 and TRBJ1-2; D gene uncertain. Germline V gene sequence: CDR1 LGHNT, CDR2 FRNRAP. V gave up 0 bases and J gave up 5 bases, with 40 bases separating them. The CDR3 length is 24 residues. The CDR3 loop is CASGLVPVSVDDLSFKATEYGYTF. CDR3 nucleotide sequence: TGTGCTAGTGGTTTGGTACCTGTTAGTGTGGACGATTTATCGTTTAAGGCTACGGAATATGGCTACACCTTC.

This clone has just one count. The V gene is TRBV27, the J gene TRBJ2-1, with unresolved D. This CDR3 comprises 16 residues. V was pared by 5 bases and J by 0 bases, with 14 bases between. Germline loops: CDR1 MNHEY, CDR2 SMNVEV (reference sequence). The CDR3 coding sequence is TGTGCCAGCAGTGGCAATCCCATTCTCTCCTACAATGAGCAGTTCTTC. Residues: CASSGNPILSYNEQFF.

On this clone: No conserved phenylalanine or tryptophan is present at the end of the CDR3, so a read error is the likely explanation. Because the CDR3's place on the DNA is in doubt, the DNA is left out and the CDR3 is given as listed by TCRdb. The chain links TRBV14 to TRBJ2-7; the D segment call TRBD2 is taken from the table without a DNA check. The CDR3 numbers 11 amino acids, ends counted. Looked up from germline, CDR1 is SGHDN and CDR2 is FVKESK. The CDR3 loop is CASSSAQGGSL.

The CDR3 reads CASSLEGSGNTIYF. The CDR3 nucleotides are TGTGCCAGCAGTTTGGAAGGCTCTGGAAACACCATATATTTT. The chain links TRBV6-5 to TRBJ1-3; no clear D. This CDR3 has 14 residues. V lost 4 bases to trimming and J lost 0 bases, with 7 bases between them. Germline V CDR1 and CDR2: MNHEY, SVGAGI.

V is TRBV9 and J is TRBJ2-2; 12 positions match TRBD2. V lost 7 bases, J lost 0 bases, and 4 bases stayed unmatched. Germline V CDR1 and CDR2: SGDLS, YYNGEE. The CDR3 totals 16 residues. The CDR3 bases are TGTGCCAGCGGCGGGACTAGCGGGTCGAACACCGGGGAGCTGTTTTTT. Its protein is CASGGTSGSNTGELFF.

The rearrangement uses TRBV28 and TRBJ2-7; a possible D gene is TRBD1 (6 bases). Trimming removed 6 bases at V and 3 bases at J, with 18 bases between. The CDR3 has 15 residues. Germline V gene lookup returns CDR1 MDHEN and CDR2 SYDVKM. DNA of the CDR3: TGTGCCAGCAGGCAACTACAGGGTAGTAGCTACGAGCAGTACTTC. Protein: CASRQLQGSSYEQYF.

The chain is built from TRBV28 and TRBJ2-5, with 10 positions matching TRBD1. This CDR3 region has 18 residues. J lost 3 bases, V lost 5 bases, and 15 bases had no gene match. Germline loops: CDR1 MDHEN, CDR2 SYDVKM. The CDR3 DNA reads TGTGCCAGCAGTCCCCTTTTTAGACAGGGGGCCATTAAAGAGACCCAGTACTTC. It translates to CASSPLFRQGAIKETQYF.

The gene calls are TRBV4-1 and TRBJ2-6; possibly TRBD1 for D (6 bases). The CDR3 spans 18 residues. V shed 0 bases and J shed 0 bases, with 12 bases lying between them. Germline CDR1 reads MGHRA; CDR2 reads YSYEKL. CDR3 residues: CASSQETGFSSGANVLTF. DNA for the CDR3: TGCGCCAGCAGCCAAGAGACAGGCTTCTCCTCTGGGGCCAACGTCCTGACTTTC.

The gene calls are TRBV5-1 and TRBJ2-7, with 7 bases lining up with TRBD1. V was pared by 0 bases and J by 1 base, with 10 bases of the junction left unmatched. There are 17 residues in the CDR3. Germline assignment: CDR1 SGHRS and CDR2 YFSETQ. The CDR3 DNA sequence: TGCGCCAGCAGCTTGGGGAACAGGGGATCGGATTCCTACGAGCAGTACTTC. Amino acids: CASSLGNRGSDSYEQYF.

V gene TRBV27 combines with J gene TRBJ2-2, with D perhaps matching TRBD1 or TRBD2 (6 bases each). Germline-derived CDR1 and CDR2 are MNHEY and SMNVEV (reference sequence). The CDR3 totals 15 residues. Trimming stripped 7 bases from V and 1 base from J, with 13 bases between. CDR3 region: CASTWGARNTGELFF. In nucleotides, the CDR3 is TGTGCCAGCACGTGGGGGGCAAGGAACACCGGGGAGCTGTTTTTT.